This T cell receptor (beta chain) is drawn from a study of T cells in Graves' hyperthyroidism and ophthalmopathy. As for the study in general: Prior to any treatment, at the point of initial diagnosis, peripheral blood was collected.

The CDR3 covers 15 residues. Germline CDR1 and CDR2: SGDLS and YYNGEE. V shed 3 bases and J shed 4 bases, with 16 bases lying between them. This clonotype appeared many times. Subjects aged 18 to 65 presented with newly diagnosed hyperthyroidism of less than 2 months' duration. Thyroid ultrasound and orbital computed tomography, with clinical symptoms and serum thyroxine and TRAb, informed diagnoses. Fresh peripheral blood, less than 11 ml of it, supplied the PBMCs. The CDR3 regions of TCR beta were amplified from RNA transcripts. First-round RT-PCR targeting the TCR CDR3 was performed with the HTBI primer set. Each CDR3 protein is one row after TCRdb ran MiXCR on the multiplex PCR reads. This sample has about 420,000 distinct CDR3 sequences, with approximately 13% found just once.

The origin of this receptor is a woman under 30 with Graves' hyperthyroidism. This chain joins TRBV9 and TRBJ2-5; D remains ambiguous. Sequenced sample: blood. CDR3 residues: CASSASGSSGETQYF. CDR3 nucleotide sequence: TGTGCCAGCAGCGCCTCCGGGTCGTCCGGAGAGACCCAGTACTTC.